This TCR beta chain was captured in a study of blood T cell repertoires in COVID-19. Per the authors' pipeline: Estimated nucleated cell counts came from reference gene primer amplification. Clones were sequenced by immunoSEQ multiplex PCR, and TCRdb holds only the in-frame ones, with some missing. That table gives V, J and clone size, and the DNA gave D and trimming. The sample includes 300,000 to 350,000 clones, roughly 87% seen only once; the top ten take more than 7.5%. Losses at the gene ends were 9 bases for V and 2 bases for J; bases not matched to a gene: 8. Per the germline V gene, CDR1 is WNHNN and CDR2 is SYGVQD (reference sequence). The CDR3 extends over 14 amino acids.

This clonotype was obtained from a man aged 25 to 40 with COVID-19, enrolled during active disease. The chain uses TRBV10-1 and TRBJ2-5; 8 bases are shared with TRBD2. Sequenced sample: peripheral blood. CDR3 loop: CASTRAGGQETQYF. The CDR3 DNA follows: TGCGCCAGTACTCGCGCGGGAGGTCAAGAGACCCAGTACTTC.